This T cell receptor beta chain emerged from a study of blood T cells in healthy people across ages. The study's findings and limits: Estimated diversity that came from one million T cells was considered an underestimate. More naive CD4+ cells and higher diversity were found in long-lived than in aged donors. Any conclusive comparison of naive versus antigen-experienced cells was prevented by using unsorted PBMCs.

A second PCR, run for about 7 to 11 cycles, used a sample-barcoded 5' primer plus a J-beta primer mix. Every sample gave at least 2.5 million paired-end reads containing CDR3. Using its own MiXCR run on the 5' RACE reads, TCRdb lists one record per CDR3 protein. Of 790,000 or so distinct CDR3 sequences in the sample, approximately 60% were seen once. V was cut by 4 bases and J by 2 bases, with 17 bases left in between. The CDR3 has 16 residues. The germline gives CDR1 MGHDK, CDR2 SYGVNS. Turning to this clonotype: Its specificity is unknown.

The receptor comes from a man aged 40-49 years in good health. The chain uses TRBV25-1 and TRBJ1-2; perhaps TRBD1 as D (5 bases). The sequencing input was blood. The CDR3 nucleotides read TGTGCCAGCAGTGGATCGGGTCATGGGGGAAACTATGGCTACACCTTC. Translation gives CASSGSGHGGNYGYTF.